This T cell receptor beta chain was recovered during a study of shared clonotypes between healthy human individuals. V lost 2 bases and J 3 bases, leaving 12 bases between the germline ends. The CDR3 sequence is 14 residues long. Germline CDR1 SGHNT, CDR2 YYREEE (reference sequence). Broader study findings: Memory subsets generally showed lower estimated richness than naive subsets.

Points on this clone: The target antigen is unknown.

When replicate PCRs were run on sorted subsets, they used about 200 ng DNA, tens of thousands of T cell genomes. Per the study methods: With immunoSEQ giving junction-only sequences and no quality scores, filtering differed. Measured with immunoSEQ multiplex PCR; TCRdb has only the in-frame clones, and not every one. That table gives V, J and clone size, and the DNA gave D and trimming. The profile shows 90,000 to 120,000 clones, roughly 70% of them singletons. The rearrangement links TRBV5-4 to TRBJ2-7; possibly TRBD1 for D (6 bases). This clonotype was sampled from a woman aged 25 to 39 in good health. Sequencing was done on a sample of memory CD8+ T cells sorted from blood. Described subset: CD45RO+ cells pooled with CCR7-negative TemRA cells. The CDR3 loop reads CASSLVTGGYEQYF. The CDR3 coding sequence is TGTGCCAGCAGCTTAGTGACAGGAGGCTACGAGCAGTACTTC.